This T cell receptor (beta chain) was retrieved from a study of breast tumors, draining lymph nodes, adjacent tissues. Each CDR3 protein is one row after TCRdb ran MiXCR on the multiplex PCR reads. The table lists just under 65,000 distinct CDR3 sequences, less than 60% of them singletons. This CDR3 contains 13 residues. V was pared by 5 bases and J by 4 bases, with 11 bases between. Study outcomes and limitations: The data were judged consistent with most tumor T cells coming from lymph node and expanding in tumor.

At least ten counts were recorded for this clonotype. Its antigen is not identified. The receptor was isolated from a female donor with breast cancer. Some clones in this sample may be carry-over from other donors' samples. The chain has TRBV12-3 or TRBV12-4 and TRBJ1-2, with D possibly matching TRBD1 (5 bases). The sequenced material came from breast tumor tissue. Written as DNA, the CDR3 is TGTGCCAGCAGTCCTGACAGCACCTATGGCTACACCTTC. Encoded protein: CASSPDSTYGYTF.